This T cell receptor beta chain is from a study of cytomegalovirus exposure and HLA in healthy donors. The PCR made use of 60 Vbeta and 13 Jbeta primers. Profiled with immunoSEQ multiplex PCR; TCRdb holds only in-frame clones, not every one. This table holds about 180,000 clones, around 80% found once. CDR1 is MNHNY and CDR2 is SVGAGI in the germline V gene (reference sequence). With V trimmed by 4 bases and J by 7 bases, 9 bases remained unmatched. The CDR3 loop spans 16 amino acids. This chain links TRBV6-6 with TRBJ2-1, with 11 bases fitting TRBD2. This TCR was sampled from a man aged 18 to 35 in good health and CMV-seronegative. Sequencing input: PBMCs. The CDR3 DNA is TGTGCCAGCAGTTCTGGGACTAGCGGCGACCGGAATGAGCAGTTCTTC. Protein sequence: CASSSGTSGDRNEQFF.